A single sample is the source of the 5 T cell receptor beta chains below, sequenced in a study of cytomegalovirus exposure and HLA in healthy donors. The PCR was carried out with 60 Vbeta primers and 13 Jbeta primers. Sequenced by immunoSEQ multiplex PCR; TCRdb stores in-frame clones only, minus some. This table holds some 140,000 clones, about 74% found once. The sequenced sample consisted of PBMCs. The receptors derive from a man aged 35 to 55 in good health and CMV-seronegative.

The rearrangement joins TRBV10-3 to TRBJ1-3, with TRBD1 matching over 7 bases. J gave up 3 bases and V 2 bases, and 7 bases lay outside the gene matches. CDR1 and CDR2 (germline): ENHRY, SYGVKD. CDR3 size: 16 residues. The CDR3 sequence is CAISERGGTDGNTIYF. The CDR3 DNA sequence: TGTGCCATCAGTGAGAGAGGTGGGACAGATGGAAACACCATATATTTT.

The rearrangement uses TRBV11-1 and TRBJ2-5, with 7 positions matching TRBD2. V shed 5 bases and J 2 bases; nucleotides not matched to a gene: 11. The CDR3 has 16 residues. Germline CDR1 SGHAT, CDR2 FQDESV (reference sequence). The CDR3 nucleotides are TGTGCCAGCAGCATACCCAGAGGGACTAATCAAGAGACCCAGTACTTC. It encodes CASSIPRGTNQETQYF.

V is TRBV18 and J is TRBJ1-1, with 8 nucleotides matching TRBD1. CDR1 is KGHSH, CDR2 LQKENI, per germline. The J segment lost 2 bases and the V segment lost 4 bases, leaving 6 bases of the junction unmatched. The CDR3 totals 15 residues. CDR3 in DNA: TGTGCCAGCTCACGAGGACAGGGTCTTAACACTGAAGCTTTCTTT. Protein: CASSRGQGLNTEAFF.

The gene calls are TRBV7-9 and TRBJ2-7; D remains unclear. Trimming stripped 1 base from V and 1 base from J, with 20 bases between. Germline values: CDR1 SEHNR, CDR2 FQNEAQ (reference sequence). The CDR3 has 18 amino acids. The CDR3 protein is CASSLDLQPPSASYEQYF. CDR3 sequence (DNA): TGTGCCAGCAGCTTAGATCTCCAGCCGCCAAGCGCTTCCTACGAGCAGTACTTC. The variable domain in full, with the rest retrieved from reference TRBV7-9 and TRBJ2-7, is DTGVSQNPRHKITKRGQNVTFRCDPISEHNRLYWYRQTLGQGPEFLTYFQNEAQLEKSRLLSDRFSAERPKGSFSTLEIQRTEQGDSAMYLCASSLDLQPPSASYEQYFGPGTRLTVT.

This chain joins TRBV4-3 and TRBJ2-3, with no clear D. Germline V gene data show CDR1 as LGHNA and CDR2 as YSLEER. Trimming removed 0 bases from V and 5 bases from J, with 9 bases in between. The CDR3 consists of 14 residues. In nucleotides, the CDR3 is TGCGCCAGCAGCCAAGATACGGCTAGAGATACGCAGTATTTT. It encodes CASSQDTARDTQYF.